This T cell receptor (beta chain) was identified in a study of metastatic and nonmetastatic thyroid tumors. As for the study in general: Where malignant and benign thyroid patients were concerned, repertoires were compared across blood and tumor or nodule tissue.

Findings and caveats of the study: Malignant tumors reportedly showed significantly higher TCR beta diversity than benign nodules in both blood and tumor.

Under the authors' procedure: CDR3 differences across clinicopathological groups were used to build a distant-metastasis classifier for papillary thyroid cancer. TCRdb reassembled clones from the PCR reads with MiXCR. The V and J calls follow TCRdb's processing rather than the paper's. The repertoire consists of about 69,000 clones, with 12% to 15% occurring once and the leading ten covering 5% to 8%. All patients reached thyroid surgery having received no treatment beforehand. CDR3 length: 13 amino acids. The V gene lost 6 bases and the J gene lost 3 bases, with 11 bases spanning the gap. Germline values: CDR1 SEHNR, CDR2 FQNEAQ (reference sequence). This clone has at least ten counts. The antigen is unknown.

The chain has TRBV7-9 and TRBJ1-1; D uncertain. The sequence derives from a male donor with papillary thyroid cancer or a benign thyroid nodule (not recorded which). Some clones in this sample may be carry-over from other donors' samples. The sample consisted of blood. CDR3 bases: TGTGCCAGCAGAACTCGGAGGGACACTGAAGCTTTCTTT. Translation: CASRTRRDTEAFF.